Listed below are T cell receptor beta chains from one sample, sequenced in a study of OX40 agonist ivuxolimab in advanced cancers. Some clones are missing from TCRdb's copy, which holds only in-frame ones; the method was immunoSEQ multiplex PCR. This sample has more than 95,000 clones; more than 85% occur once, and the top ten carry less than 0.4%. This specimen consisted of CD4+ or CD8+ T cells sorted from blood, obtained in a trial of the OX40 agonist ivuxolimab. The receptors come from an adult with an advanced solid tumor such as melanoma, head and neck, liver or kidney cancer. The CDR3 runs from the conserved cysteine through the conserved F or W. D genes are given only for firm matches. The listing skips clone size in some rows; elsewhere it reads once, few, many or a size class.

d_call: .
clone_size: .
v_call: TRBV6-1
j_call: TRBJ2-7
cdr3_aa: CASSALIDSYEQYF
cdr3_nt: TGTGCCAGCAGTGCACTTATCGACTCCTACGAGCAGTACTTC

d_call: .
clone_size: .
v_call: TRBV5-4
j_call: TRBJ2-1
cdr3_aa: CASSLVGANEQFF
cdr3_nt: TGTGCCAGCAGCTTGGTGGGAGCCAATGAGCAGTTCTTC

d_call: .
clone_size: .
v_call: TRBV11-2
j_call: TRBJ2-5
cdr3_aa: CASSLVGRQETQYF
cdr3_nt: TGTGCCAGCAGCTTAGTGGGCCGCCAAGAGACCCAGTACTTC

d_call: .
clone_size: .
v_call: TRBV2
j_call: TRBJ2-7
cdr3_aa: CASESGGAGEQYF
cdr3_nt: TGTGCCAGCGAGTCTGGCGGGGCCGGCGAGCAGTACTTC

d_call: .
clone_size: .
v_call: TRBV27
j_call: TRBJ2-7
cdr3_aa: CASSLSRQGSYEQYF
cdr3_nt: TGTGCCAGCAGTTTATCTCGGCAGGGGAGCTACGAGCAGTACTTC

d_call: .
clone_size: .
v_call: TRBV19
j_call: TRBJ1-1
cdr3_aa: CATRIRGVTEAFF
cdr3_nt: TGTGCCACTAGAATACGGGGGGTGACTGAAGCTTTCTTT

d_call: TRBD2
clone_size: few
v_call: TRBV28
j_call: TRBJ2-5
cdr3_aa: CASSSLLAGGIETQYF
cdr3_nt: TGTGCCAGCAGTTCCTTACTAGCGGGAGGGATAGAGACCCAGTACTTC

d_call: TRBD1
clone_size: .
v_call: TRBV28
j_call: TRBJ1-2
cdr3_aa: CASSFGRGLGNYGYTF
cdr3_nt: TGTGCCAGCAGTTTTGGCAGGGGGCTGGGTAACTATGGCTACACCTTC

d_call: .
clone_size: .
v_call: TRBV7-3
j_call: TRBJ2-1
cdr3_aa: CASSLVGRSNEQFF
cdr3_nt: TGTGCCAGCAGCTTAGTTGGTAGATCCAATGAGCAGTTCTTC

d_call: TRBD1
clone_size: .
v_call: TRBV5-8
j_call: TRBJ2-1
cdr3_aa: CASSRNRGYNEQFF
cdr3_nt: TGTGCCAGCAGCCGTAACAGGGGATACAATGAGCAGTTCTTC

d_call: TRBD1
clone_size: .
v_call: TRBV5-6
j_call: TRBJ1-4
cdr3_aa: CASSSRGRRGEKLFF
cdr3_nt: TGTGCCAGCAGCAGCAGGGGGCGAAGAGGTGAAAAACTGTTTTTT

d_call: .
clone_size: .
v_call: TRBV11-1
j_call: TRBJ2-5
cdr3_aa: CASSPGGIQETQYF
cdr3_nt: TGTGCCAGCAGCCCTGGAGGGATCCAAGAGACCCAGTACTTC

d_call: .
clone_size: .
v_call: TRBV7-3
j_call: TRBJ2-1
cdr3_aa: CASSLGPNNEQFF
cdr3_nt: TGTGCCAGCAGCTTAGGTCCAAACAATGAGCAGTTCTTC

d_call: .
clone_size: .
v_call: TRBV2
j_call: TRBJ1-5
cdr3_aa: CASSEMVKNQPQHF
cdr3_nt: TGTGCCAGCAGTGAGATGGTAAAGAATCAGCCCCAGCATTTT

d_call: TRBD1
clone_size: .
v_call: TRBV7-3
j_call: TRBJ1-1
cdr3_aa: CASSTTGQGVTEAFF
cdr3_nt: TGTGCCAGCAGCACTACGGGACAGGGGGTCACTGAAGCTTTCTTT

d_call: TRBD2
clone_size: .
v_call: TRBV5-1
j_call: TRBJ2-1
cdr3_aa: CASSFVSGVNNEQFF
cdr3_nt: TGCGCCAGCAGCTTCGTTAGCGGGGTTAACAATGAGCAGTTCTTC

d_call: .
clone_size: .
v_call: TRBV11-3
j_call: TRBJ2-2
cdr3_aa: CASSRLGAGELFF
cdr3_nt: TGTGCCAGCAGCCGCTTAGGGGCCGGGGAGCTGTTTTTT

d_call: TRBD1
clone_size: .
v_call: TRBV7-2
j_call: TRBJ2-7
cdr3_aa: CASRSGQSYEQYF
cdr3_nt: TGTGCCAGCAGGTCGGGACAGTCCTACGAGCAGTACTTC

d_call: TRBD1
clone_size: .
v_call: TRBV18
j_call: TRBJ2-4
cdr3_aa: CASSPPNRGIANIQYF
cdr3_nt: TGTGCCAGCTCACCACCTAACAGGGGTATCGCGAACATTCAGTACTTC

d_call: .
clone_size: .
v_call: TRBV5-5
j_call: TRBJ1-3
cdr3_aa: CASSFGAVEGNTIYF
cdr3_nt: TGTGCCAGCAGCTTCGGGGCAGTCGAGGGAAACACCATATATTTT

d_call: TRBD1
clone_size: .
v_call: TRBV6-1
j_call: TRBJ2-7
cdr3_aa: CASSDRDRVSHEQYF
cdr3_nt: TGTGCCAGCAGTGACAGGGACAGGGTAAGTCACGAGCAGTACTTC

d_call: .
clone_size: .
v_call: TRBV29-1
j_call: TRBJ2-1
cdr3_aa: CSVDRELGEQFF
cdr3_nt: TGCAGCGTTGACAGGGAGTTGGGTGAGCAGTTCTTC

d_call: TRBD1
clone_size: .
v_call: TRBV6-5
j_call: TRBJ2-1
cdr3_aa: CASSLDRGHNEQFF
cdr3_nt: TGTGCCAGCAGTTTGGACAGGGGGCACAATGAGCAGTTCTTC

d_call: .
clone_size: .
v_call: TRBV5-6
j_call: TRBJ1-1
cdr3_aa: CASRRQTGAGPFF
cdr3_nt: TGTGCCAGCCGCCGGCAGACAGGAGCCGGGCCTTTCTTT

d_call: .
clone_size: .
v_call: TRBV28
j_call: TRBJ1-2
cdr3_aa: CASSSTLDSSGYTF
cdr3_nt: TGTGCCAGCAGTTCTACCCTGGACAGTTCTGGCTACACCTTC

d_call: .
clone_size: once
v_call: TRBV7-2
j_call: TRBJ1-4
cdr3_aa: CASSLTGRINEKLFF
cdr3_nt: TGTGCCAGCAGCTTAACTGGCAGGATTAATGAAAAACTGTTTTTT

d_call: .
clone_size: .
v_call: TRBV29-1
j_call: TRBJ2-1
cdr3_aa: CSAMGGPSYNEQFF
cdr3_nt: TGCAGCGCAATGGGGGGACCGAGCTACAATGAGCAGTTCTTC

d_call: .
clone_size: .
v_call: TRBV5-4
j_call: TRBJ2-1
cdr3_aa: CASSFIVGSGLTYNEQFF
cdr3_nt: TGTGCCAGCAGCTTTATTGTCGGGTCGGGACTGACCTACAATGAGCAGTTCTTC

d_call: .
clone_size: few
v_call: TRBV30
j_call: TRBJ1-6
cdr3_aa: CAWMVPGKSPLHF
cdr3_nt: TGTGCCTGGATGGTGCCAGGCAAATCACCCCTCCACTTT

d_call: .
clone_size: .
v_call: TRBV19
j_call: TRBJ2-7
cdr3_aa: CASSRLVWRYEQYF
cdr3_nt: TGTGCCAGTAGTCGACTAGTTTGGAGGTACGAGCAGTACTTC

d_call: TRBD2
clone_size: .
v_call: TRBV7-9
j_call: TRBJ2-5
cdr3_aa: CASRLAVMGVETQYF
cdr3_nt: TGTGCCAGCAGACTAGCGGTCATGGGGGTAGAGACCCAGTACTTC

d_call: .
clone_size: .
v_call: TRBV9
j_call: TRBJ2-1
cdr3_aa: CASSHQGAHEQFF
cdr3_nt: TGTGCCAGCAGCCACCAAGGGGCCCATGAGCAGTTCTTC

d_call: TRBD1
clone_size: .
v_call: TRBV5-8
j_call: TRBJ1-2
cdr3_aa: CASSFGTANLYGYTF
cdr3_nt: TGTGCCAGCAGCTTTGGGACAGCAAACCTCTATGGCTACACCTTC

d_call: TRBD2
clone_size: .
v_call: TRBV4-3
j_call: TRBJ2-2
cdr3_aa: CASSQGGRAHTGELFF
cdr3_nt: TGCGCCAGCAGCCAAGGAGGGAGGGCCCACACCGGGGAGCTGTTTTTT

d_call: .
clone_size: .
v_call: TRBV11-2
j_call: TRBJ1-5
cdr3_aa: CASSSGPDQPQHF
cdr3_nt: TGTGCCAGCAGCTCCGGTCCGGATCAGCCCCAGCATTTT

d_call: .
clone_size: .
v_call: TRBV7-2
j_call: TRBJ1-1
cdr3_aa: CASSFLGLNTEAFF
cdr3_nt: TGTGCCAGCAGCTTCCTAGGGCTGAACACTGAAGCTTTCTTT

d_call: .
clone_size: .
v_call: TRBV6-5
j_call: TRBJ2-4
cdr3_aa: CASSYDGGVSIQYF
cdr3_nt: TGTGCCAGCAGTTACGACGGGGGCGTCAGCATTCAGTACTTC

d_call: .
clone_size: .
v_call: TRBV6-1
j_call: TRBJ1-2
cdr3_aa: CASSEAGVEGYGYTF
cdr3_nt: TGTGCCAGCAGTGAGGCGGGGGTCGAGGGGTATGGCTACACCTTC

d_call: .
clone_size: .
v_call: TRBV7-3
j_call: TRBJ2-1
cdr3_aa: CASSRTKQEPPFF
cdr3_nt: TGTGCCAGCAGCCGAACCAAACAGGAACCCCCCTTCTTC

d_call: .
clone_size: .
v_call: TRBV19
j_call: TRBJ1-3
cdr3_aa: CASSIPGPISGNTIYF
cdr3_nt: TGTGCCAGTAGTATTCCCGGGCCGATCTCTGGAAACACCATATATTTT

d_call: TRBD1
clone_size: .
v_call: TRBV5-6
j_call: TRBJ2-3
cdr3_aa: CASSGTGGTDTQYF
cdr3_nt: TGTGCCAGCAGCGGGACAGGAGGCACAGATACGCAGTATTTT

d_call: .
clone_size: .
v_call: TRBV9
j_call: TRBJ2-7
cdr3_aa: CASSVELTGGLNEQYF
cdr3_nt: TGTGCCAGCAGCGTAGAGCTAACAGGGGGACTAAACGAGCAGTACTTC

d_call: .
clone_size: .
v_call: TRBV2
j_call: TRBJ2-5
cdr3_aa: CASMSSRLAETQYF
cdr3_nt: TGTGCCAGCATGTCTAGCAGGCTAGCGGAGACCCAGTACTTC

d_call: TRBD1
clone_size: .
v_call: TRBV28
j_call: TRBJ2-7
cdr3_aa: CASSAGTGAYEQYF
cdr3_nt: TGTGCCAGCAGCGCCGGGACAGGGGCCTACGAGCAGTACTTC

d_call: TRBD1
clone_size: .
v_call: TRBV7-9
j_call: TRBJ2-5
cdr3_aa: CASSFGTGANQETQYF
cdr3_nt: TGTGCCAGCAGCTTTGGGACAGGGGCCAACCAAGAGACCCAGTACTTC

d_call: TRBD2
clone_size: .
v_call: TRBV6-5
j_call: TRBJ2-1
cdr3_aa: CASSSREGRVNEQFF
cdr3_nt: TGTGCCAGCAGTTCCCGGGAGGGCAGGGTCAATGAGCAGTTCTTC

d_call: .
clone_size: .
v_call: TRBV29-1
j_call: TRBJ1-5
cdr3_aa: CSVAGVGQPQHF
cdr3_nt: TGCAGCGTTGCAGGGGTTGGTCAGCCCCAGCATTTT

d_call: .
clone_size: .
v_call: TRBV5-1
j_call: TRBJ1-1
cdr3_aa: CASSSGLSGNTEAFF
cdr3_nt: TGCGCCAGCAGCTCCGGTCTTTCAGGGAACACTGAAGCTTTCTTT

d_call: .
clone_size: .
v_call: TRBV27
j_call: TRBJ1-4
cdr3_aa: CASSPPLSEKLFF
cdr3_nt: TGTGCCAGCAGTCCCCCTCTTTCGGAAAAACTGTTTTTT

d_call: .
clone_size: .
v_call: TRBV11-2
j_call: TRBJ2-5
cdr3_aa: CASSLGQRRGLETQYF
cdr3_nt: TGTGCCAGCAGCTTGGGGCAACGGCGTGGATTAGAGACCCAGTACTTC

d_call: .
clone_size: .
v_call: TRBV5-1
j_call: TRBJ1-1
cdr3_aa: CASSYTEGMNTEAFF
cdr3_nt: TGCGCCAGCAGCTACACAGAGGGCATGAACACTGAAGCTTTCTTT

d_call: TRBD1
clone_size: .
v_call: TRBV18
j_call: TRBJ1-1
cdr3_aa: CASSPTFVPGGKLNTEAFF
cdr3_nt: TGTGCCAGCTCACCCACCTTTGTCCCAGGGGGCAAGTTGAACACTGAAGCTTTCTTT

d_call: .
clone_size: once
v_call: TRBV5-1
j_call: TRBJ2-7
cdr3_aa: CASSFTSNTLSYEQYF
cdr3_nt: TGCGCCAGCAGCTTTACTAGCAATACCCTGTCATACGAGCAGTACTTC

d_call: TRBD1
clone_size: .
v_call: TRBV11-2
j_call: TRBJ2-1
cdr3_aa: CASRGQGLYNEQFF
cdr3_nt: TGTGCCAGCAGAGGACAGGGTCTTTACAATGAGCAGTTCTTC

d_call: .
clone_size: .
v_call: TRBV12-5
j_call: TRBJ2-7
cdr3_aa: CASGFPNLLYEQYF
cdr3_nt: TGTGCTAGTGGTTTCCCCAACCTCCTCTACGAGCAGTACTTC

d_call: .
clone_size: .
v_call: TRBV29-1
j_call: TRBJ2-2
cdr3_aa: CSVVSNTGELFF
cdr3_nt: TGCAGCGTTGTGTCGAACACCGGGGAGCTGTTTTTT